One TCR beta chain is described in this entry. Its binding antigen is unknown. It has no much larger one-base neighbor in the sample; base qualities were not kept. These data belong to a study of radiotherapy plus CTLA-4 blockade in lung cancer (dated by TCRdb to the late 2010s). Turning to the overall study: Among enrolled patients, around 20% had an objective response and 31% reached disease control.

The study evaluated CTLA-4 blockade (ipilimumab) given together with focal radiation therapy in patients who had chemo-refractory metastatic non-small-cell lung cancer. From its cysteine to its phenylalanine, the CDR3 spans 10 amino acids. Solely the CDR3 DNA is kept, with 30 bases framed from the first base. As encoded in the germline V gene, CDR1 is SQVTM while CDR2 is ANQGSEA. Deletion took 4 bases off V and 3 bases off J, with a span of 4 bases between the germline ends. The receptor library was made with the immunoSEQ multiplex PCR assay. The table comes from immuneACCESS by way of TCRdb, which keeps in-frame sequences with V and J called. Part of the clones is missing from these tables; in studies checked, under half for an unresolved V gene and the rest for unknown reasons. The sample yields more than 75,000 clones; about four fifths were counted once. Over 20% of the sample comes from the top ten.

Points the paper makes about the study in general: The strongest predictors of response, as reported, were early dynamic changes in blood T cell clones along with a rise in serum interferon-beta after radiation. After treatment with radiotherapy and ipilimumab, TCR clones that originated in tumors expanded in peripheral blood.

The source material was peripheral blood, sampled from a patient treated with radiotherapy plus ipilimumab. The TCR was taken from a human donor with non-small cell lung cancer that progressed on radiotherapy plus ipilimumab. The chain uses TRBV29-1 and TRBJ2-7; the D segment cannot be called with confidence. The DNA sequence is given as TGCAGCGTTGGAAGCTACGAGCAGTACTTC. The translation is CSVGSYEQYF.